This T cell receptor (beta chain) came from a study of cytomegalovirus exposure and HLA in healthy donors. PCR amplification relied on 60 Vbeta primers (plus 13 Jbeta primers). Method: immunoSEQ multiplex PCR; TCRdb's copy keeps in-frame clones and lacks some. Among 150,000 or so clones, more than 60% were seen once, and the ten largest hold roughly 7.1%. The sample comprised PBMCs. The origin of this receptor is a woman in her thirties or forties in good health and CMV-seropositive.

The CDR3 nucleotides are TGTGCCAGCAGCTTAGGAAGCGGGAGTAATGATGAGCAGTTCTTC. Protein: CASSLGSGSNDEQFF. The chain uses TRBV7-2 and TRBJ2-1; 8 bases are shared with TRBD2. The CDR3 is 15 residues long. The germline V gene has CDR1 SGHTA and CDR2 FQGNSA. After removal of 1 base from V and 8 bases from J, the junction contained 7 bases not matched to a gene.